The clone carrying this TCR beta chain was seen a few times. Its specificity is unknown. This entry comes from a study of T cells after yellow fever vaccination. Study information: Preparation of the low-cell-number fractions used SMART-Seq v4 Ultra Low Input. The study's findings and limits: Contaminating bulk clonotypes could be abundant in FACS-sorted repertoires. Though weaker, the secondary response peaked faster, on day 5 versus 15.

The germline CDR1 and CDR2 sequences are SQVTM and ANQGSEA. The CDR3 sequence is 14 residues long. The V segment lost 5 bases and the J segment 5 bases; nucleotides outside the gene matches: 9. In making TCR cDNA, 5'RACE template switching added a universal primer site and UMIs to it. TCRdb passed the 5' RACE reads through MiXCR, listing each CDR3 protein once. The sample consists of some 600,000 distinct CDR3 sequences, approximately 13% of them appearing once. The gene calls are TRBV29-1 and TRBJ2-4; 7 bases match TRBD2. The sequence came from a man aged 25 to 40 who received the YFV17D yellow fever vaccine. The sample in question was PBMCs, obtained on the day of the yellow fever booster vaccination. CDR3 sequence reads: CSVSAGVNENIQYF. The CDR3 DNA reads as TGCAGCGTTTCTGCGGGAGTTAATGAAAACATTCAGTACTTC. Together with reference TRBV29-1 and TRBJ2-4, the CDR3 gives the full variable domain: SAVISQKPSRDICQRGTSLTIQCQVDSQVTMMFWYRQQPGQSLTLIATANQGSEATYESGFVIDKFPISRPNLTFSTLTVSNMSPEDSSIYLCSVSAGVNENIQYFGAGTRLSVL.